Listed below are T cell receptor beta chains from one sample, sequenced in a study of cytomegalovirus exposure and HLA in healthy donors. Profiled with immunoSEQ multiplex PCR; TCRdb holds only in-frame clones, not every one. This sample's clone table lists around 70,000 clones. The sequencing sample was made of PBMCs. Receptors originate from a female donor in good health and CMV-seropositive. CDR3s include the opening cysteine and the closing phenylalanine or tryptophan. The order of the fields is V gene, J gene, CDR3 protein.

TRBV6-5	TRBJ1-5	CASSYSTGQPQHF
TRBV28	TRBJ2-7	CASSLGGTSGVYEQYF
TRBV18	TRBJ2-3	CASSPLSGSTDTQYF
TRBV5-1	TRBJ2-6	CASSLVQNSGANVLTF
TRBV7-9	TRBJ1-5	CASSLGGGDNQPQHF
TRBV4-1	TRBJ2-7	CASSQREGRLVNEQYF
TRBV4-1	TRBJ2-2	CASSQVLTSRPGELFF
TRBV2	TRBJ2-1	CASNAAGGPRNEQFF
TRBV6-5	TRBJ2-3	CASSPNSDTQYF
TRBV6-5	TRBJ1-2	CASSTTGPYGYTF
TRBV7-2	TRBJ2-3	CASSLRGALSTDTQYF
TRBV7-8	TRBJ2-5	CASSWGEGETQYF
TRBV2	TRBJ2-5	CASRARGTQYF
TRBV2	TRBJ2-5	CASIKGLAGGRETQYF
TRBV29-1	TRBJ2-3	CSVTGGAGSTDTQYF
TRBV18	TRBJ1-2	CASSPGAGTGYTF
TRBV7-9	TRBJ2-1	CASLPNPGGQPRNEQFF
TRBV6-1	TRBJ1-1	CASSEGLVEMNTEAFF
TRBV6-1	TRBJ1-1	CASSELGNTEAFF
TRBV5-6	TRBJ2-7	CASRRDRNSYEQYF
TRBV18	TRBJ2-7	CASSSTSYEQYF
TRBV10-3	TRBJ2-1	CAISDRGVSGSTEQFF
TRBV10-2	TRBJ2-3	CASSGGQSDTQYF
TRBV7-9	TRBJ2-5	CASSRGGGVETQYF
TRBV19	TRBJ2-1	CASSNRFSSGGARGEQFF
TRBV4-3	TRBJ1-1	CASSRRDWGGNTEAFF
TRBV5-1	TRBJ1-1	CASNPGTGAIMNTEAFF
TRBV6-5	TRBJ2-1	CANPTSGIYNEQFF
TRBV11-2	TRBJ1-1	CASSLHMNTEAFF
TRBV9	TRBJ1-2	CASSVAGQSYGYTF
TRBV18	TRBJ1-3	CASSDSSGNTIYF
TRBV29-1	TRBJ2-7	CSVDETGATEQYF
TRBV7-6	TRBJ2-5	CASSLASTGSETQYF
TRBV7-9	TRBJ1-1	CASSRSGETEAFF
TRBV18	TRBJ1-5	CASSSDRLSNQPQHF
TRBV5-1	TRBJ2-3	CASSLFFTDTQYF
TRBV11-2	TRBJ2-7	CASSRRGYEQYF
TRBV9	TRBJ1-1	CASSVAYRGTEAFF